The sequence of this T cell receptor beta chain was determined in a study of T cell changes during pregnancy in multiple sclerosis. TCRdb's copy holds only in-frame clones and misses some; the assay was immunoSEQ multiplex PCR. The table shows tens of thousands of clones, with about 90% occurring only once. V was pared by 3 bases and J by 4 bases, with 10 bases between. The CDR3 runs 14 residues. Germline CDR1 LNHDA, CDR2 SQIVND (reference sequence). The sample was CD4+ T cells from peripheral blood mononuclear cells, taken in the third trimester of pregnancy. The origin of this receptor is a female donor in good health, enrolled as a control in a pregnancy study. The chain employs TRBV19 and TRBJ1-5; no reliable D call. For the CDR3, the DNA is TGTGCCAGTAGTATGATGACTCTTAATCAGCCCCAGCATTTT. Amino acids: CASSMMTLNQPQHF.